These 3 T cell receptor beta chains originate from one sample sequenced in a study of T cells in Graves' hyperthyroidism and ophthalmopathy. Researchers amplified the TCR beta CDR3 regions from RNA transcripts. The primer set for the first-round RT-PCR of the TCR CDR3 was HTBI. A single record per CDR3 protein comes from TCRdb applying MiXCR to the multiplex PCR reads. The sample comprises more than 300,000 distinct CDR3 sequences, roughly 15% of which are singletons, and around a fifth rests with the top ten. Sample: blood. All receptors come from a woman aged 25 to 39 with Graves' ophthalmopathy.

This clonotype was seen repeatedly, ten times or more. This sequence joins TRBV6-2 or TRBV6-3 and TRBJ2-1; D tentatively reads TRBD1 or TRBD2 (5 bases each). Trimming cost V 4 bases and J 1 base, with 11 bases left between them. This CDR3 has 15 residues. The V gene's germline CDR1 is MNHEY and CDR2 SVGEGT. The CDR3 reads CASSSGTASYNEQFF. As DNA, the CDR3 is TGTGCCAGCAGTTCCGGGACGGCGTCCTACAATGAGCAGTTCTTC.

This clonotype was observed many times. The chain carries TRBV28 and TRBJ2-1, with TRBD1 matching over 9 bases. The germline V gene encodes CDR1 MDHEN and CDR2 SYDVKM. Losses at the gene ends were 3 bases for V and 8 bases for J; bases not matched to a gene: 8. The CDR3 length is 15 residues. CDR3 bases: TGTGCCAGCAGTTTCGGACAGGGGATAGGTTATGAGCAGTTCTTC. This encodes CASSFGQGIGYEQFF.

In this sample, this clonotype turned up many times. The gene calls are TRBV27 and TRBJ2-1; D is ambiguous. Trimming took off 5 bases at V and 5 bases at J, with 10 bases between the two ends. Germline V gene lookup returns CDR1 MNHEY and CDR2 SMNVEV (reference sequence). The CDR3 is 13 amino acids. The CDR3 nucleotides are TGTGCCAGCAGTAATCTAGATAACAATGAGCAGTTCTTC. Its translation is CASSNLDNNEQFF.